This T cell receptor (beta chain) was observed in a study of technical replicates of blood from a few donors. This clone came up once. Germline lookup yields CDR1 LNHDA and CDR2 SQIVND (reference sequence). The CDR3 covers 12 residues. V lost 5 bases and J 3 bases, leaving 8 bases between the germline ends. Produced via immunoSEQ multiplex PCR; TCRdb's table is partial and in-frame only. This table holds about 97,000 clones, about 95% found once. Specimen: T cells isolated from PBMCs. V and J are TRBV19 and TRBJ2-7; D uncertain. The sequence was obtained from a human donor in good health. The chain's CDR3 is CASSGQDYEQYF. The CDR3 DNA follows: TGTGCCAGTAGTGGCCAGGACTACGAGCAGTACTTC.